The next 24 T cell receptor beta chains were all read from a single sample in a study of T cells in Graves' hyperthyroidism and ophthalmopathy. TCR beta CDR3 region amplification was performed from RNA transcripts. The primer set for the first-round RT-PCR of the TCR CDR3 was HTBI. TCRdb reprocessed the multiplex PCR reads via MiXCR and lists one record per CDR3 protein. The top ten clones hold roughly 6.9% of a sample with about 600,000 distinct CDR3 sequences, approximately 15% of them seen once. The material sequenced was blood. Receptors were obtained from a woman in her late teens or twenties with Graves' ophthalmopathy.

This clonotype was counted ten times or more. The V call is TRBV12-5, the J call TRBJ2-1; D not certain. This CDR3 comprises 17 residues. Germline V gene data show CDR1 as LGHNT and CDR2 as FRNRAP. Trimming pared 5 bases from V and 6 bases from J, leaving 23 bases between. In nucleotides, the CDR3 is TGTGCTAGTGGTCCAACCCCTGTTGGCGTGGTGAGCAATGAGCAGTTCTTC. Amino acid sequence: CASGPTPVGVVSNEQFF. The variable domain in full, completed from reference TRBV12-5 and TRBJ2-1, reads DARVTQTPRHKVTEMGQEVTMRCQPILGHNTVFWYRQTMMQGLELLAYFRNRAPLDDSGMPKDRFSAEMPDATLATLKIQPSEPRDSAVYFCASGPTPVGVVSNEQFFGPGTRLTVL.

This clonotype was detected many times. J is TRBJ2-7 and V is TRBV2; a possible D gene is TRBD2 (5 bases). The length of the CDR3 is 14 residues. Germline loops: CDR1 SNHLY, CDR2 FYNNEI. V lost 7 bases and J 2 bases, leaving 15 bases between the germline ends. The CDR3 protein is CASTGGPIAYEQYF. CDR3 DNA sequence: TGTGCCAGCACCGGCGGGCCTATCGCCTACGAGCAGTACTTC.

This clonotype has a handful of counts. The V call is TRBV30, the J call TRBJ2-3; D possibly uses TRBD1 or TRBD2 (5 bases each). The CDR3 loop spans 13 amino acids. Trimming removed 5 bases at V and 4 bases at J, with 13 bases between. The V gene's germline CDR1 is GTSNPN and CDR2 SVGIG (reference sequence). The CDR3 loop reads CAWGTTWADTQYF. The CDR3, as DNA: TGTGCCTGGGGGACGACGTGGGCAGATACGCAGTATTTT.

This clonotype showed up many times. The chain carries TRBV28 and TRBJ2-7; TRBD2 matches at 7 bases. The CDR3 length is 16 residues. CDR1 and CDR2 from the germline V gene are MDHEN and SYDVKM. Unmatched junction bases numbered 15, after V lost 10 bases and J lost 0 bases. This chain's CDR3 is CATSDLGRESSYEQYF. CDR3 DNA: TGTGCCACGAGTGATTTGGGGAGGGAGAGCTCCTACGAGCAGTACTTC.

The rearrangement uses TRBV24-1 and TRBJ2-7; D could derive from TRBD1 or TRBD2 (5 bases each). The CDR3 totals 13 residues. The V end was cut by 1 base, the J end by 9 bases, with 12 bases between. Germline CDR1 and CDR2: KGHDR and SFDVKD. The CDR3 protein is CATSDFGGVGQYF. In DNA form, the CDR3 reads TGTGCCACCAGTGATTTTGGGGGAGTCGGGCAGTACTTC.

The table lists this clonotype with many counts. V is TRBV12-3 or TRBV12-4 and J is TRBJ1-2, with TRBD1 as a possible D gene (5 bases). Trimming took 3 bases from V and 2 from J, leaving 16 bases between them. The CDR3 spans 16 residues. CDR3 amino acids: CASSFSGAAANYGYTF. DNA of the CDR3: TGTGCCAGCAGTTTTAGCGGGGCGGCGGCCAACTATGGCTACACCTTC.

This clonotype was seen ten or more times. J is TRBJ2-7 and V is TRBV28; D may be TRBD2 (5 bases). The CDR3 loop spans 15 amino acids. Between the trimmed V and J ends, which lost 6 bases and 0 bases, there was a span of 15 bases. CDR1 MDHEN and CDR2 SYDVKM come from the germline V gene. The CDR3 bases are TGTGCCAGCAGCGCGACCCGACGGGGCTCCTACGAGCAGTACTTC. Translation gives CASSATRRGSYEQYF. Filled out from reference TRBV28 and TRBJ2-7, the complete variable domain reads DVKVTQSSRYLVKRTGEKVFLECVQDMDHENMFWYRQDPGLGLRLIYFSYDVKMKEKGDIPEGYSVSREKKERFSLILESASTNQTSMYLCASSATRRGSYEQYFGPGTRLTVT.

At least ten counts were recorded for this clonotype. The V and J genes are TRBV7-9 and TRBJ2-3; either TRBD1 or TRBD2 may supply D (5 bases each). V lost 6 bases and J 2 bases, leaving 21 bases between the germline ends. The CDR3 covers 17 residues. Germline CDR1 SEHNR, CDR2 FQNEAQ (reference sequence). The CDR3 DNA sequence: TGTGCCAGCAGTTCCGCCAGTGGGGCGGGCATCACAGATACGCAGTATTTT. Encoded protein: CASSSASGAGITDTQYF.

The CDR3 here is CASSQPARLAKNIQYF. The CDR3 DNA reads TGTGCCAGCAGCCAACCCGCCAGACTAGCCAAAAACATTCAGTACTTC. The rearrangement joins TRBV4-2 to TRBJ2-4; no clear D gene. Germline V gene lookup returns CDR1 LGHNA and CDR2 YNFKEQ. Trimming pared 2 bases from V and 0 bases from J, leaving 11 bases between. The CDR3 is 16 residues long.

This clonotype was detected many times. V and J are TRBV15 and TRBJ2-1; possibly TRBD1 or TRBD2 for D (6 bases each). The CDR3 is 14 residues long. The V gene lost 4 bases and the J gene lost 7 bases, with 14 bases spanning the gap. CDR1 is LNHNV, CDR2 YYDKDF, per germline (reference sequence). The CDR3 sequence is CATSKGGQTNEQFF. The CDR3 bases are TGTGCCACCAGCAAGGGGGGTCAGACGAATGAGCAGTTCTTC.

The rearrangement links TRBV7-9 to TRBJ2-2, with 8 nucleotides matching TRBD1. In germline, CDR1 is SEHNR, CDR2 FQNEAQ (reference sequence). This CDR3 has 14 amino acids. The V and J ends lost 5 bases and 8 bases, in that order; junction bases with no gene match: 7. Here the CDR3 DNA reads TGTGCCAGCAGCCTCCGGACAGGGATGGGGGAGCTGTTTTTT. It specifies CASSLRTGMGELFF.

This clonotype showed up just a few times. The chain is built from TRBV6-1 and TRBJ2-1; D might be TRBD1 (6 bases). Germline CDR1 MNHNS, CDR2 SASEGT. V shed 6 bases and J shed 7 bases, with 13 bases lying between them. This CDR3 spans 13 amino acids. The CDR3 sequence is CASSKRQGNEQFF. CDR3 DNA sequence: TGTGCCAGCAGCAAACGCCAGGGGAATGAGCAGTTCTTC.

Only a few counts were recorded for this clonotype. This chain uses TRBV30 with TRBJ2-1, with TRBD2 matching 8 bases. Germline loops: CDR1 GTSNPN, CDR2 SVGIG (reference sequence). This CDR3 contains 15 residues. V was pared by 0 bases and J by 10 bases, with 11 bases of the junction left unmatched. The CDR3 DNA sequence: TGTGCCTGGAGTGTGGGACTAGGAGAGGGGGGAGAGCAGTTCTTC. Protein: CAWSVGLGEGGEQFF. Full variable domain (outside the CDR3, taken from reference TRBV30 and TRBJ2-1): SQTIHQWPATLVQPVGSPLSLECTVEGTSNPNLYWYRQAAGRGLQLLFYSVGIGQISSEVPQNLSASRPQDRQFILSSKKLLLSDSGFYLCAWSVGLGEGGEQFFGPGTRLTVL.

This clonotype was seen a few times. The chain joins TRBV27 to TRBJ2-7, with D possibly TRBD2 on 6 matching bases. Trimming cost V 8 bases and J 3 bases, with 11 bases left between them. CDR1 and CDR2 from the germline V gene are MNHEY and SMNVEV (reference sequence). The CDR3 runs 12 residues. The CDR3 region has the DNA TGTGCCAGCGGGGGACTTGGCTACGAGCAGTACTTC. This encodes CASGGLGYEQYF.

The chain recombines TRBV28 with TRBJ1-3; D is possibly TRBD1 (6 bases). V was shortened by 3 bases and J by 0 bases, with 18 bases between the two germline ends. Germline V gives CDR1 MDHEN, CDR2 SYDVKM. The CDR3 contains 18 residues. CDR3 in DNA: TGTGCCAGCAGTTTCCCGCTGGGGGGGGGGCACTCTGGAAACACCATATATTTT. Translating gives CASSFPLGGGHSGNTIYF.

As concerns this clonotype: A read error is possible here, since a much larger clone lies one base away. The gene calls are TRBV20-1 and TRBJ2-1; D gene ambiguous. In germline, CDR1 is DFQATT, CDR2 SNEGSKA (reference sequence). This CDR3 contains 16 residues. Trimming took off 6 bases at V and 3 bases at J, with 21 bases between the two ends. CDR3 in DNA: TGCAGTGCCAGGCCACCCCCGGCGCCCTACTACAATGAGCAGTTCTTC. Amino acid sequence: CSARPPPAPYYNEQFF.

This clonotype was recorded many times. The chain carries TRBV12-3 or TRBV12-4 and TRBJ1-2; D is possibly TRBD1 (5 bases). Trimming pared 3 bases from V and 4 bases from J, leaving 15 bases between. This CDR3 spans 15 amino acids. The CDR3 protein is CASSFRGDGSYGYTF. The CDR3, as DNA: TGTGCCAGCAGTTTCCGTGGGGACGGGTCCTATGGCTACACCTTC.

This clonotype has at least ten counts. The chain carries TRBV10-3 and TRBJ2-7, with 9 bases identical to TRBD1. The length of the CDR3 is 14 residues. Trimming removed 5 bases from V and 3 bases from J; junction bases left unmatched: 5. Germline CDR1 reads ENHRY; CDR2 reads SYGVKD. The CDR3 protein is CAISLTGGSYEQYF. The CDR3, as DNA: TGTGCCATCAGTCTAACAGGGGGCAGCTACGAGCAGTACTTC.

About this clonotype: One base separates it from a far larger clone, so it is likely a read error. The chain carries TRBV28 and TRBJ1-4, with 8 bases lining up with TRBD1. CDR1 is MDHEN and CDR2 is SYDVKM in the germline V gene. The length of the CDR3 is 14 residues. DNA of the CDR3: TGTGCCCGCAGTTCAAGACAGGGGAATGAAAAACTGTTTTTT. This sequence encodes CARSSRQGNEKLFF.

This clonotype was detected many times. This chain links TRBV27 with TRBJ1-2, with D perhaps matching TRBD1 (6 bases). CDR1 and CDR2 from the germline V gene are MNHEY and SMNVEV (reference sequence). The CDR3 is 13 amino acids. V lost 5 bases to trimming and J lost 8 bases, with 15 bases between them. CDR3 amino acids: CASSRWGLLGYTF. The CDR3 nucleotides read TGTGCCAGCAGTCGTTGGGGGCTGCTCGGCTACACCTTC.

This clonotype showed up just a few times. The chain carries TRBV12-3 or TRBV12-4 and TRBJ1-5; 10 bases are shared with TRBD1. V gave up 6 bases and J gave up 5 bases; unmatched junction bases: 4. The CDR3 extends over 14 amino acids. The CDR3 bases are TGTGCCAGCAGGAGACAGGGGGCCTATCAGCCCCAGCATTTT. Its protein product is CASRRQGAYQPQHF.

In this sample, this clonotype turned up many times. V is TRBV7-9 and J is TRBJ1-5; D uncertain. The CDR3 contains 13 residues. In germline, CDR1 is SEHNR, CDR2 FQNEAQ (reference sequence). The V end was cut by 7 bases, the J end by 6 bases, with 13 bases between. CDR3 sequence (DNA): TGTGCCAGCACCCCGGGCGAGGGTCAGCCCCAGCATTTT. Translation gives CASTPGEGQPQHF.

The chain employs TRBV7-9 and TRBJ1-4, with a possible D match to TRBD1 (6 bases). Trimming stripped 6 bases from V and 5 bases from J, with 16 bases between. The V gene's germline CDR1 is SEHNR and CDR2 FQNEAQ (reference sequence). The CDR3 is 15 residues long. CDR3 bases: TGTGCCAGCAGATCCCGGGACACCCCGAATGAAAAACTGTTTTTT. Translation: CASRSRDTPNEKLFF.

With regard to this clonotype: A read error is possible here, since a much larger clone lies one base away. V and J are TRBV10-2 and TRBJ2-5; TRBD2 matches at 9 bases. The V and J ends lost 6 bases and 6 bases, in that order; junction bases with no gene match: 11. The germline V gene encodes CDR1 WSHSY and CDR2 SAAADI. This CDR3 has 15 amino acids. The CDR3 sequence is CASRIGPAGGKTQYF. As DNA, the CDR3 is TGCGCCAGCAGGATCGGTCCAGCGGGAGGAAAGACCCAGTACTTC.